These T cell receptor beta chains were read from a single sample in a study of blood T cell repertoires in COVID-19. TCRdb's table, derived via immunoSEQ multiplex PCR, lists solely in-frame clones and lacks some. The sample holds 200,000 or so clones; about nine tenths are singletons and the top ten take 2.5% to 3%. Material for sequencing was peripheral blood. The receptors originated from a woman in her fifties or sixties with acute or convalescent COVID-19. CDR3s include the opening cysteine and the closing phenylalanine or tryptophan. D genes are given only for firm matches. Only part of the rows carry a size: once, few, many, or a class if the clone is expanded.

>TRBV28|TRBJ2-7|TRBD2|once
TGTGCCAGCAGTTTAACGGGAGGACTAGCGGGAGTGTACGAGCAGTACTTC
CASSLTGGLAGVYEQYF
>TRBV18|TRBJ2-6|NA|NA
TGTGCCAGCTCACCAGTGACAGGCTCTGGGGCCAACGTCCTGACTTTC
CASSPVTGSGANVLTF
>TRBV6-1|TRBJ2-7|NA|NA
TGTGCCAGCAGTGAACGGGGGGCTTGGTCCTACGAGCAGTACTTC
CASSERGAWSYEQYF
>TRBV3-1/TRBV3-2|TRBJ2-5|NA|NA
TGTGCCAGCAGCCAAGTCAGGGAGACCCAGTACTTC
CASSQVRETQYF
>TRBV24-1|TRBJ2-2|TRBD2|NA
TGTGCCACCCAAGCGGGAGGTACGAACACCGGGGAGCTGTTTTTT
CATQAGGTNTGELFF
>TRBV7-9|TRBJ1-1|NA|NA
TGTGCCAGCAGCTTGGTCGGGAACACTGAAGCTTTCTTT
CASSLVGNTEAFF
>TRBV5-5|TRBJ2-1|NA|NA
TGTGCCAGCAGCTCTACAGGGTCCCTGTCTAAGCAACAGCAGTTCTTC
CASSSTGSLSKQQQFF
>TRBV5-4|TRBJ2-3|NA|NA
TGTGCCAGCAGCTTGGGGGCAAACACAGATACGCAGTATTTT
CASSLGANTDTQYF
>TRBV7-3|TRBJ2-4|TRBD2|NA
TGTGCCAGCAGCCCTAGGGGGACTAGCGGAAGTCGGGAGGGATTAGCCAAAAACATTCAGTACTTC
CASSPRGTSGSREGLAKNIQYF
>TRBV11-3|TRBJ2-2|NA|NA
TGTGCCAGCAGCTTAGGACTCACCGGGGAGCTGTTTTTT
CASSLGLTGELFF
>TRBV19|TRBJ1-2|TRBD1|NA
TGTGCCAGTAGCGCAACCGGGACAGGGAATGGCTACACCTTC
CASSATGTGNGYTF
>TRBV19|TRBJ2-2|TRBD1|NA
TGTGCCGGGCGACAGGGATCGAACACCGGGGAGCTGTTTTTT
CAGRQGSNTGELFF
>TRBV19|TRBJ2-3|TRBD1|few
TGTGCCAGTAGAATGACAGGGGGCGCCGCAGATACGCAGTATTTT
CASRMTGGAADTQYF
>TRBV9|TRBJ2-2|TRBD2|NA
TGTGCCAGCAGCGTAGGTCCTAGCGGGAACGGGGAGCTGTTTTTT
CASSVGPSGNGELFF
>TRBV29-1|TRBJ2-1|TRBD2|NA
TGCAGCGTTGACGAGACTAGCGGGAGGGCAGATGAGCAGTTCTTC
CSVDETSGRADEQFF
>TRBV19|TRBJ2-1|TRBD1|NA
TGTGCCAGTAGTATCCAGGGGGCTATTAATGAGCAGTTCTTC
CASSIQGAINEQFF
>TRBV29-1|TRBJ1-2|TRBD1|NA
TGCAGCGTCAGGTGGACAGGGGGCGCCCACTTC
CSVRWTGGAHF
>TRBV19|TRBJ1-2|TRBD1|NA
TGTGCCAGTAGTGTTCGGACAGGGTACGGCTACACCTTC
CASSVRTGYGYTF
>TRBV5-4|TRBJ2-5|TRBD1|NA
TGTGCCAGCAGCTCCACCCAAGACAGGGGCAGGGGGACCCAGTACTTC
CASSSTQDRGRGTQYF
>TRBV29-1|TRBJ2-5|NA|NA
TGCAGCGTTGACTGGCGGCAAGAGACCCAGTACTTC
CSVDWRQETQYF
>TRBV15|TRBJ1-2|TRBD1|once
TGTGCCACCAGCAGAGGACAGGGAGGCTATGGCTACACCTTC
CATSRGQGGYGYTF
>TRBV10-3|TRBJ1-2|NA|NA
TGTGCCATCAGGGGAACAGGGAACTATGGCTACACCTTC
CAIRGTGNYGYTF
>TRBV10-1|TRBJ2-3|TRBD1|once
TGCGCCAGCAGTTCCGGGACAGGGCCTACTAGCACAGATACGCAGTATTTT
CASSSGTGPTSTDTQYF
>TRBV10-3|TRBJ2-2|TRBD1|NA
TGTGCCATCAGCCGGGACAGTAACACCGGGGAGCTGTTTTTT
CAISRDSNTGELFF
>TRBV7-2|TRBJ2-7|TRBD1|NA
TGTGCCAGCAGCTTTGGAGGACCGGGACAGAGCTACGAGCAGTACTTC
CASSFGGPGQSYEQYF
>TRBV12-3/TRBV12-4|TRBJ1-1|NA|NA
TGTGCCAGCAGTCGGAGGGGGAACACTGAAGCTTTCTTT
CASSRRGNTEAFF
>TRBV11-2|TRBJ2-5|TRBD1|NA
TGTGCCAGCAGCGCACGACAGGGTTCACTAGAGACCCAGTACTTC
CASSARQGSLETQYF
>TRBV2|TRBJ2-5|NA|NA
TGTGCCAGCAGTGATCGCGGCCGGTGGGAAGAGACCCAGTACTTC
CASSDRGRWEETQYF
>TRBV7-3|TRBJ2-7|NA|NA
TGTGCCAGCAGCTTAACGGGTAGCCTGGGAGGCGAGCAGTACTTC
CASSLTGSLGGEQYF
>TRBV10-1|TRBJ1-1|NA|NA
TGCGCCAGCAGTGATGGGAGGGTAGGCACTGAAGCTTTCTTT
CASSDGRVGTEAFF
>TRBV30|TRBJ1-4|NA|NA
TGTGCCTGGAGTGTAGGGGTGTCTAATGAAAAACTGTTTTTT
CAWSVGVSNEKLFF
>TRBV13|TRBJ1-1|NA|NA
TGTGCCAGCAGCCCGAACAGGGCTGAAGCTTTCTTT
CASSPNRAEAFF
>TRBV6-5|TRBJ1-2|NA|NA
TGTGCCAGCAGTTACGCGGCAGGGCAGGATGGCTACACCTTC
CASSYAAGQDGYTF
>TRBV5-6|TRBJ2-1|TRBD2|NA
TGTGCCAGCAGCTTAATGGGACTAGCGGTAGACAATGAGCAGTTCTTC
CASSLMGLAVDNEQFF
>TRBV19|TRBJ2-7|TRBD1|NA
TGTGCCAGTAGCGGGACAGGGGGCTACGAGCAGTACTTC
CASSGTGGYEQYF
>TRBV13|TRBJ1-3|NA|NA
TGTGCCAGCAGTCGAAGCGGCAGAAACTCTGGAAACACCATATATTTT
CASSRSGRNSGNTIYF
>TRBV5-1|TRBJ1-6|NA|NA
TGCGCCAGCAGCTTGGCAGGCGTAACTAATTCACCCCTCCACTTT
CASSLAGVTNSPLHF
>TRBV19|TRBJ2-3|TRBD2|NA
TGTGCCAGTAGTAGGGTCCTAAGCGGGATCCCCCCGGATACGCAGTATTTT
CASSRVLSGIPPDTQYF
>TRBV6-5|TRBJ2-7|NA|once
TGTGCCAGTGGCTTACGCGACAGATACTACGAGCAGTACTTC
CASGLRDRYYEQYF
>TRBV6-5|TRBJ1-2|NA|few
TGTGCCAGCAGTTACGCGACAGGTCTCTATGGCTACACCTTC
CASSYATGLYGYTF
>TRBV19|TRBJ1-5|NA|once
TGTGCCAGTACCATCCGGGGCAATCAGCCCCAGCATTTT
CASTIRGNQPQHF
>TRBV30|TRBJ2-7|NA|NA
TGTGCCTGGAGTGTTTGGGGAGCGCTAGATAGGATCGAGCAGTACTTC
CAWSVWGALDRIEQYF
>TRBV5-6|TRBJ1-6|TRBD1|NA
TGTGCCAGCAGCTATACCACCGGGACAGGCCAGTATCCCCTCCACTTT
CASSYTTGTGQYPLHF
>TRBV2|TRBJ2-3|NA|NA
TGTGCCAGCAGAGCCGATAGCGGAAGCACAGATACGCAGTATTTT
CASRADSGSTDTQYF
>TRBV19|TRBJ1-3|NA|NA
TGTGCCAGTAGCATGGAGGCGAGCTCTGGAAACACCATATATTTT
CASSMEASSGNTIYF
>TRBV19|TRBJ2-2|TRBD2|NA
TGTGCCAGTAAGGGACTAGGGAGGGGGACCGGGGAGCTGTTTTTT
CASKGLGRGTGELFF
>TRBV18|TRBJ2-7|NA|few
TGTGCCAGTCAGAGAGACAACTCCTACGAGCAGTACTTC
CASQRDNSYEQYF
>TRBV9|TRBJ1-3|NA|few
TGTGCCAGCAGCGTAGCGGGTCGAGGAAACACCATATATTTT
CASSVAGRGNTIYF
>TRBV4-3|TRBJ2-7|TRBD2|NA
TGCGCCAGCAGCCAAGATAGGACTAGCGGGGGACTTTACGAGCAGTACTTC
CASSQDRTSGGLYEQYF
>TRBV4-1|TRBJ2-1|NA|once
TGCGCCAGCAGCCCTACTCGATACAATGAGCAGTTCTTC
CASSPTRYNEQFF
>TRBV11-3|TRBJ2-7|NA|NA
TGTGCCAGCAGCAAAAGACAGGCTGGGGGCTACGAGCAGTACTTC
CASSKRQAGGYEQYF
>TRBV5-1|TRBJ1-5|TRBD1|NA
TGCGCCAGCAGCAGGACAGGAGATAGCAATCAGCCCCAGCATTTT
CASSRTGDSNQPQHF